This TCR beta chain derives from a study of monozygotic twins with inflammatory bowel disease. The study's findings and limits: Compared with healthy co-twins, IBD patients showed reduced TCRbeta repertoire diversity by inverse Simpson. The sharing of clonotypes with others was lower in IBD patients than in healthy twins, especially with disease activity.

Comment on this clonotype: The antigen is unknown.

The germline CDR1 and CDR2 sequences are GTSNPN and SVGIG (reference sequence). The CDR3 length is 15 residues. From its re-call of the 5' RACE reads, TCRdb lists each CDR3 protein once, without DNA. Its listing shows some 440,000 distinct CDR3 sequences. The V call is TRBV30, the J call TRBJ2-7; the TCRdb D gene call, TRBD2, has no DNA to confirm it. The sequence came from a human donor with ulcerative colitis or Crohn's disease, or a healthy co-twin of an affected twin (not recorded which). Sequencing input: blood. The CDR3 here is CAWSVLAGGPYEQYF.